This TCR beta chain was captured by sequencing in a study of blood T cell repertoires in COVID-19. Study-level information: T cells, B-cell-depleted T cells, or PBMCs supplied cDNA or gDNA.

Participants' own reports of clinical history determined their cohort assignment. Recovered participants had two consecutive negative NP/OP PCR tests, healthcare professional clearance, or symptom resolution. Original analysis: Reference gene primer amplification gave nucleated cell count estimates. Only in-frame clones appear in the TCRdb table, and some are missing; sequencing was by immunoSEQ multiplex PCR. V and J calls and clone size are as listed in that table; D and trimming were resolved from the DNA. The table has about 370,000 clones, 75% to 90% seen once; the top ten hold 0.95% to 1.1%. V was trimmed by 6 bases and J by 2 bases, leaving 13 bases between them. The germline CDR1 and CDR2 sequences are MNHEY and SVGAGI. CDR3 length equals 14 residues.

Sequenced material: PBMCs or T cells enriched from blood (not recorded which). The gene calls are TRBV6-5 and TRBJ1-2; a possible D gene is TRBD1 (5 bases). This clonotype was sampled from a young man who had recovered from COVID-19. CDR3 loop: CASRRWDWNYGYTF. For the CDR3, the DNA is TGTGCCAGCAGGCGTTGGGACTGGAACTATGGCTACACCTTC.